This T cell receptor beta chain was sequenced during a study of cytomegalovirus exposure and HLA in healthy donors. Primers: 60 Vbeta forward and 13 Jbeta reverse. Using immunoSEQ multiplex PCR, the repertoire was profiled, and TCRdb retains in-frame clones only, with some absent. The table records 100,000 or so clones, 65% to 85% of them present only once. Regarding this clone: No antigen is known for it. Other DNA sequences in the sample encode the same CDR3.

General study findings and limits: When a later analysis compared HLA-associated TCR beta chains with equally common others, the HLA-associated chains turned out to be more clonally expanded and to have lower generation probabilities. A missense DCLRE1C variant was associated with V- and J-gene trimming of TCR beta chains in a later analysis, and an independent cohort replicated the association.

Material for sequencing was PBMCs. The clonotype originates from a woman aged 40-49 years in good health and CMV-seronegative.

CDR3 DNA sequence: TGCAGCGGACAGGGCGGGGCCTACGAGCAGTACTTC. Protein sequence: CSGQGGAYEQYF. The rearrangement links TRBV29-1 to TRBJ2-7; tentatively, D is TRBD1 (7 bases). Germline V CDR1 and CDR2: SQVTM, ANQGSEA. There are 12 residues in the CDR3. V lost 7 bases, J lost 2 bases, and 12 bases lay in between.